This entry lists 24 T cell receptor beta chains sequenced from one sample in a study of preoperative IRX-2 immunotherapy in early breast cancer. Generated by immunoSEQ multiplex PCR, the TCRdb table keeps only in-frame clones and is missing some. The table has 20,000 to 30,000 clones, about 81% seen once. Treatment described: preoperative locoregional IRX-2 cytokine immunotherapy. Sequences were derived from lymph node tissue, sampled after IRX-2 immunotherapy. These receptors were collected from a human donor with breast cancer.

The V and J genes are TRBV19 and TRBJ1-3; the D is unclear. The CDR3 runs 15 residues. V shed 5 bases and J shed 0 bases, with 11 bases lying between them. Germline-derived CDR1 and CDR2 are LNHDA and SQIVND (reference sequence). DNA of the CDR3: TGTGCCAGTAGTCCTTCACTGATCTCTGGAAACACCATATATTTT. Translated: CASSPSLISGNTIYF.

This clone was picked up a small number of times. The chain links TRBV19 to TRBJ2-1, with a weak D call TRBD2 (6 bases). The CDR3 sequence is 16 residues long. V was shortened by 3 bases and J by 0 bases, with 12 bases between the two germline ends. Germline lookup yields CDR1 LNHDA and CDR2 SQIVND (reference sequence). CDR3 in amino acids: CASSMIRGSSYNEQFF. The CDR3 nucleotides read TGTGCCAGTAGTATGATTCGGGGGAGCTCCTACAATGAGCAGTTCTTC.

The J gene is TRBJ1-1, the V gene TRBV19; tentative D call: TRBD1 (6 bases). The germline V gene encodes CDR1 LNHDA and CDR2 SQIVND (reference sequence). V was clipped by 6 bases and J by 7 bases, with 12 bases between them. CDR3 length: 12 amino acids. CDR3 residues: CASRNRVDEAFF. In nucleotides, the CDR3 is TGTGCCAGTAGAAACAGGGTGGATGAAGCTTTCTTT.

The chain carries TRBV6-8 and TRBJ2-5; D is possibly TRBD2 (6 bases). CDR1 is MNHGY, CDR2 SAAAGT, per germline. The V end was cut by 10 bases, the J end by 1 base, with 13 bases between. The CDR3 covers 13 residues. The DNA for the CDR3 is TGTGCCATCAGCGCGGGATTCCAAGAGACCCAGTACTTC. Its translation: CAISAGFQETQYF.

Turning to this clone: The junction departs from the called germline gene at one end, perhaps through a read error. This chain connects TRBV6-8 to TRBJ2-3; 12 positions match TRBD2. Germline lookup yields CDR1 MNHGY and CDR2 SAAAGT. This CDR3 is 16 amino acids long. CDR3 protein: CASSRAASGGARAQVF. As DNA, the CDR3 is TGTGCCAGCAGCCGCGCGGCTAGCGGGGGGGCCCGTGCCCAAGTTTTT.

This clone came up a few times. This chain connects TRBV25-1 to TRBJ1-1, with 7 positions matching TRBD1. The CDR3 is made up of 13 amino acids. The V segment lost 3 bases and the J segment 8 bases; nucleotides outside the gene matches: 6. CDR1 and CDR2 from the germline V gene are MGHDK and SYGVNS. The CDR3 region has the DNA TGTGCCAGCAGTGAGATGGGGACAGACGAAGCTTTCTTT. Its translation: CASSEMGTDEAFF.

The rearrangement links TRBV6-8 to TRBJ2-7; 7 nucleotides agree with TRBD2. Germline V gene sequence: CDR1 MNHGY, CDR2 SAAAGT. CDR3 length: 14 amino acids. With 8 bases clipped from V and 0 bases from J, the junction kept 7 bases outside the gene matches. The CDR3 region has the DNA TGTGCCAGCCGGCGGGGGAGAACCTCCTACGAGCAGTACGTC. Amino acids: CASRRGRTSYEQYV.

This clone was observed a handful of times. The V and J genes are TRBV11-3 and TRBJ1-4; TRBD1 matches 10 bases. Germline V gene lookup returns CDR1 SGHNT and CDR2 YENEEA. V gave up 1 base and J gave up 2 bases; unmatched junction bases: 4. The CDR3 totals 17 residues. The CDR3 region is CASSLGGQGMTNEKLFF. As DNA, the CDR3 is TGTGCCAGCAGCTTAGGGGGACAGGGGATGACTAATGAAAAACTGTTTTTT.

This clone was detected only a few times. The J gene is TRBJ2-1, the V gene TRBV6-7; D is possibly TRBD2 (6 bases). TRBV6-7 is an ORF, with its function uncertain. CDR3 length: 14 residues. V was trimmed by 8 bases and J by 0 bases, leaving 11 bases between them. The CDR3: CASSTGSSYNEQFF. Here the CDR3 DNA reads TGTGCCAGCTCTACCGGGAGCTCCTACAATGAGCAGTTCTTC.

This clone appeared once. The gene calls are TRBV6-8 and TRBJ2-7, with 7 nucleotides matching TRBD1. Per germline, CDR1 MNHGY and CDR2 SAAAGT. V gave up 6 bases and J gave up 6 bases; unmatched junction bases: 8. CDR3 size: 13 residues. The CDR3, as DNA: TGTGCCAGCAGCCCGACGGACAGGCGCGAGCAGTACTTC. Protein: CASSPTDRREQYF.

The chain combines TRBV6-8 with TRBJ1-3; no clear D. The germline CDR1 and CDR2 sequences are MNHGY and SAAAGT. This CDR3 contains 15 residues. V was pared by 2 bases and J by 0 bases, with 8 bases between. CDR3 in amino acids: CASSYDGYSGNTIYF. The CDR3 nucleotides read TGTGCCAGCAGTTACGACGGCTACTCTGGAAACACCATATATTTT.

This chain joins TRBV5-1 and TRBJ2-2; D is possibly TRBD1 (5 bases). Trimming pared 7 bases from V and 7 bases from J, leaving 17 bases between. Germline V gene data show CDR1 as SGHRS and CDR2 as YFSETQ. The CDR3 loop spans 14 amino acids. In nucleotides, the CDR3 is TGCGCCAGCGCCCCCGGGTTCCAGGGCGGGGAGCTGTTTTTT. This codes for CASAPGFQGGELFF.

This clone was recorded a few times. The J gene is TRBJ1-1, the V gene TRBV18; D gene uncertain. CDR1 is KGHSH, CDR2 LQKENI, per germline. CDR3 size: 13 residues. V dropped 5 bases and J dropped 0 bases, with 7 bases sitting between them. DNA for the CDR3: TGTGCCAGCTCATTGCCACTGAACACTGAAGCTTTCTTT. Protein: CASSLPLNTEAFF.

This clone came up a few times. The chain recombines TRBV19 with TRBJ2-2; D may be TRBD1 or TRBD2 (6 bases each). The CDR3 runs to 15 residues. CDR1 and CDR2 (germline): LNHDA, SQIVND (reference sequence). The V end was cut by 5 bases, the J end by 4 bases, with 14 bases between. This CDR3 reads CASSLWGASTGELFF. Written as DNA, the CDR3 is TGTGCCAGTAGTTTGTGGGGGGCAAGCACCGGGGAGCTGTTTTTT.

This clone was observed once. The V and J genes are TRBV6-8 and TRBJ1-2; D is undetermined. V lost 5 bases and J 4 bases, leaving 14 bases between the germline ends. CDR1 is MNHGY and CDR2 is SAAAGT in the germline V gene. The CDR3 consists of 14 residues. The chain's CDR3 is CASSPSGATYGYTF. For the CDR3, the DNA is TGTGCCAGCAGTCCGTCCGGAGCTACCTATGGCTACACCTTC.

This clone was seen a handful of times. The chain carries TRBV11-3 and TRBJ1-1; D ambiguous. Germline assignment: CDR1 SGHNT and CDR2 YENEEA. V lost 3 bases to trimming and J lost 0 bases, with 8 bases between them. The CDR3 spans 14 residues. This CDR3 reads CASSLNSMNTEAFF. CDR3 coding DNA: TGTGCCAGCAGCTTGAACAGTATGAACACTGAAGCTTTCTTT. Together with reference TRBV11-3 and TRBJ1-1, the CDR3 gives the full variable domain: EAGVVQSPRYKIIEKKQPVAFWCNPISGHNTLYWYLQNLGQGPELLIRYENEEAVDDSQLPKDRFSAERLKGVDSTLKIQPAELGDSAVYLCASSLNSMNTEAFFGQGTRLTVV.

This clone was observed a handful of times. The chain recombines TRBV19 with TRBJ1-4; 8 nucleotides match TRBD1. The V gene's germline CDR1 is LNHDA and CDR2 SQIVND (reference sequence). CDR3 size: 14 residues. Losses at the gene ends were 3 bases for V and 5 bases for J; bases not matched to a gene: 2. This CDR3 reads CASSIGQGNEKLFF. The DNA of the CDR3 is TGTGCCAGTAGTATCGGACAGGGCAATGAAAAACTGTTTTTT.

The chain uses TRBV29-1 and TRBJ1-2, with D maybe TRBD1 (5 bases). The CDR3 runs 13 residues. V dropped 1 base and J dropped 4 bases, with 10 bases sitting between them. CDR1 SQVTM and CDR2 ANQGSEA come from the germline V gene. The CDR3, as DNA: TGCAGCGTTGAAGTAGGGGCAGGCTATGGCTACACCTTC. It encodes CSVEVGAGYGYTF.

The rearrangement uses TRBV25-1 and TRBJ1-6; D uncertain. V lost 6 bases to trimming and J lost 7 bases, with 13 bases between them. CDR3 length: 14 residues. CDR1 and CDR2 (germline): MGHDK, SYGVNS. This CDR3 is CASRDIQLNSPLHF. CDR3 nucleotide sequence: TGTGCCAGCAGAGATATACAATTAAATTCACCCCTCCACTTT.

Worth noting for this clone: The junction does not match germline at one end; this may be a read error. The chain links TRBV6-8 to TRBJ1-3; D is possibly TRBD1 (6 bases). The CDR3 runs to 13 residues. CDR1 and CDR2 (germline): MNHGY, SAAAGT. This CDR3 is CAISQGSGNTIYF. CDR3 sequence (DNA): TGTGCCATCAGTCAGGGGTCTGGAAACACCATATATTTT.

The chain couples TRBV12-5 to TRBJ1-3; the D is unclear. Looked up from germline, CDR1 is LGHNT and CDR2 is FRNRAP. This CDR3 contains 16 residues. Here the CDR3 DNA reads TGTGCCAGCACCGACTGGCCAGGACCCTCTGGAAACACCATATATTTT. It codes for CASTDWPGPSGNTIYF. The variable domain in full, completed from reference TRBV12-5 and TRBJ1-3, reads DARVTQTPRHKVTEMGQEVTMRCQPILGHNTVFWYRQTMMQGLELLAYFRNRAPLDDSGMPKDRFSAEMPDATLATLKIQPSEPRDSAVYFCASTDWPGPSGNTIYFGEGSWLTVV.

The chain links TRBV19 to TRBJ2-2, with 7 bases aligning to TRBD1. Per germline, CDR1 LNHDA and CDR2 SQIVND (reference sequence). The CDR3 is 15 residues long. V gave up 9 bases and J gave up 0 bases; unmatched junction bases: 7. CDR3 sequence reads: CASSGTAANTGELFF. The CDR3 DNA is TGTGCCAGCTCGGGGACAGCGGCGAACACCGGGGAGCTGTTTTTT. The full variable domain, completed using reference TRBV19 and TRBJ2-2, is DGGITQSPKYLFRKEGQNVTLSCEQNLNHDAMYWYRQDPGQGLRLIYYSQIVNDFQKGDIAEGYSVSREKKESFPLTVTSAQKNPTAFYLCASSGTAANTGELFFGEGSRLTVL.

The sample holds a few counts of this clone. This sequence joins TRBV11-3 and TRBJ1-2; 7 bases are shared with TRBD1. CDR3 length equals 15 residues. J gave up 6 bases and V 3 bases, and 10 bases lay outside the gene matches. Germline V CDR1 and CDR2: SGHNT, YENEEA. The CDR3 region is CASSLGVGGVNGYTF. CDR3 nucleotide sequence: TGTGCCAGCAGCTTGGGGGTAGGGGGCGTTAATGGCTACACCTTC. The full variable domain, its missing parts supplied by reference TRBV11-3 and TRBJ1-2, is EAGVVQSPRYKIIEKKQPVAFWCNPISGHNTLYWYLQNLGQGPELLIRYENEEAVDDSQLPKDRFSAERLKGVDSTLKIQPAELGDSAVYLCASSLGVGGVNGYTFGSGTRLTVV.

This chain uses TRBV18 with TRBJ2-1; tentatively, D is TRBD2 (6 bases). The CDR3 has 14 residues. The ends were cut back, 2 bases at V and 5 bases at J, with 10 bases in the middle. Germline assignment: CDR1 KGHSH and CDR2 LQKENI. CDR3 bases: TGTGCCAGCTCACCATCTGGGGGGAACAATGAGCAGTTCTTC. Its translation: CASSPSGGNNEQFF.